A selection of T cell receptor beta chains follows, all from one sample in a study of identical twins. MiXCR, run by TCRdb on the 5' RACE reads, gives a single entry per CDR3 protein. The sample lists around 650,000 distinct CDR3 sequences, 7.1% occurring once. A further study also used this sample, focusing on yellow fever vaccine responses in identical twins.

Sequenced material: PBMCs. These TCRs come from a woman between 18 and 30 years old in good health. Each CDR3 is given with its conserved first and last residue.

>TRBV28
CASSLSPYNEHFF
>TRBV7-9
CASSLAPAPVAFF
>TRBV12-3/TRBV12-4
CASSGMSRSRQYF
>TRBV28
CASSFTRATSYEQYF
>TRBV7-8
CASTQGSASDTQYF
>TRBV24-1
CATSDPSGTQGTQYF
>TRBV5-1
CASSRSGINEKLFF
>TRBV9
CASSPPKQGHGYTF
>TRBV24-1
CATSERGGNQPQHF
>TRBV7-9
CASSFRGRIQETQYF
>TRBV6-1
CASSEIGTAYNEQFF
>TRBV5-1
CASSSVVGYQETQYF
>TRBV11-2
CASSSPGPNTGELFF
>TRBV14
CASSQDRWTGSYDYLYNSPLHF
>TRBV5-1
CASSLAGPGNTIYF
>TRBV12-3/TRBV12-4
CASRPGLAGITEQYF
>TRBV12-3/TRBV12-4
CASSFGLAGPNEQFF
>TRBV11-2
CASSSTGHPGNTIYF
>TRBV7-3
CASRARSGTSNTGELFF
>TRBV12-3/TRBV12-4
CASRPPGHNTGELFF
>TRBV29-1
CSVEAVRFSYNEQFF
>TRBV3-1
CASSPPGGAIGYTF
>TRBV28
CASSLGVWGPGTDTQYF
>TRBV20-1
CSALRLKTQYF
>TRBV5-1
CASSPTPGQEGTEAFF